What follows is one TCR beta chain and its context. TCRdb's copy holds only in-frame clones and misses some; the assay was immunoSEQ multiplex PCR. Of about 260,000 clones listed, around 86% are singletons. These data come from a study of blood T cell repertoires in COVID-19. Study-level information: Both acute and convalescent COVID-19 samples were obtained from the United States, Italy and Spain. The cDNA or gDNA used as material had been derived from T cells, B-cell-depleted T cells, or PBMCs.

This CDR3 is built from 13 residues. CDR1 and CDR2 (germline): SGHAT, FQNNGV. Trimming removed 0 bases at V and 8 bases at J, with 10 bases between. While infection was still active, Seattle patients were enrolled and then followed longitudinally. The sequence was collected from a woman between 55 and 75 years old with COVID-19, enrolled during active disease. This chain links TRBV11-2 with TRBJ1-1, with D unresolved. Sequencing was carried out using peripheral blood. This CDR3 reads CASSLETRTEAFF. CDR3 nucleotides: TGTGCCAGCAGCTTAGAAACACGAACCGAAGCTTTCTTT.